This T cell receptor beta chain was documented in a study of CD8 T cells in Susac syndrome. Looking at the study overall: Among the Susac syndrome patients sequenced, roughly six had active disease and about 8 were in remission. Broader study findings: The study admitted that it had a relatively small number of individuals in its TCR sequencing and HLA analysis.

Between the trimmed V and J ends, which lost 0 bases and 6 bases, there was a span of 4 bases. The CDR3 runs to 12 residues. Germline-derived CDR1 and CDR2 are LGHDT and YNNKEL (reference sequence). Blood CD8+ and CD4+ T cells underwent high-throughput TCR beta sequencing. RNA in amounts of about 0.45 to 1 ug was reverse transcribed with random hexamers. A multiplex approach, immunoSEQ multiplex PCR, amplified TCR beta CDR3 across 54 Vbeta and 13 Jbeta. MiXCR, run by TCRdb on the immunoSEQ multiplex PCR reads, gives a single entry per CDR3 protein. The sample contains some 130,000 distinct CDR3 sequences, 85% to 95% of which appear only once. A note on this clonotype: What it binds is unknown.

The sequenced material came from CD8+ T cells from PBMCs. The chain couples TRBV3-1 to TRBJ2-3; D gene ambiguous. The receptor was derived from a human donor with Susac syndrome. The CDR3 sequence is CASSQEFDTQYF. The CDR3 coding sequence is TGTGCCAGCAGCCAAGAATTCGATACGCAGTATTTT.